The 17 T cell receptor beta chains below come from one sample, sequenced in a study of neurological immune-mediated disorders. One entry per CDR3 protein results from TCRdb running MiXCR on the 5' RACE reads. Counted here are tens of thousands of distinct CDR3 sequences, about 9.3% occurring once; the ten biggest clones make up about 1.7%. The sequencing sample was made of PBMCs. The source is a man aged 35 to 55 in good health.

This clonotype was picked up many times. The CDR3 here is CASSRTGVPSEQYF. CDR3 coding DNA: TGTGCCAGCAGCCGGACAGGGGTACCCTCCGAGCAGTACTTC. The J gene is TRBJ2-7, the V gene TRBV9; 9 bases are shared with TRBD1. Trimming cost V 4 bases and J 6 bases; bases outside gene matches: 8. This CDR3 comprises 14 residues. From germline, CDR1 is SGDLS and CDR2 YYNGEE.

This clonotype was picked up many times. The chain joins TRBV29-1 to TRBJ2-5; TRBD1 agrees at 9 bases. Germline loops: CDR1 SQVTM, CDR2 ANQGSEA. This CDR3 has 14 residues. Trimming cost V 4 bases and J 1 base; bases outside gene matches: 4. The CDR3: CSVVGQGLQETQYF. The CDR3 coding sequence is TGCAGCGTTGTTGGACAGGGGCTCCAAGAGACCCAGTACTTC. Drawing the rest from reference TRBV29-1 and TRBJ2-5, the complete variable domain is SAVISQKPSRDICQRGTSLTIQCQVDSQVTMMFWYRQQPGQSLTLIATANQGSEATYESGFVIDKFPISRPNLTFSTLTVSNMSPEDSSIYLCSVVGQGLQETQYFGPGTRLLVL.

This clonotype was counted ten times or more. The rearrangement uses TRBV11-2 and TRBJ2-3, with TRBD2 identical over 10 bases. From germline, CDR1 is SGHAT and CDR2 FQNNGV. The J segment lost 3 bases and the V segment lost 5 bases, leaving 5 bases of the junction unmatched. The CDR3 runs 15 residues. CDR3 coding DNA: TGTGCCAGCAGCGTTAGCGGGAGGTGGACAGATACGCAGTATTTT. This codes for CASSVSGRWTDTQYF.

This clonotype came up many times. This chain uses TRBV5-1 with TRBJ2-5; 8 bases are a match to TRBD2. The CDR3 is 16 amino acids. Germline V gene lookup returns CDR1 SGHRS and CDR2 YFSETQ. Unmatched junction bases numbered 7, after V lost 0 bases and J lost 3 bases. The CDR3 DNA follows: TGCGCCAGCAGCTTGGACGGGGGGGATCAAAAAGAGACCCAGTACTTC. Translated: CASSLDGGDQKETQYF.

This clonotype was seen ten or more times. The chain recombines TRBV9 with TRBJ2-7; TRBD1 matches 10 bases. V lost 3 bases, J lost 7 bases, and 7 bases stayed unmatched. The CDR3 runs to 14 residues. From germline, CDR1 is SGDLS and CDR2 YYNGEE. In nucleotides, the CDR3 is TGTGCCAGCAGCGCCGGGACAGGGGTAGGGGAGCAGTACTTC. Encoded protein: CASSAGTGVGEQYF.

This clonotype was seen ten or more times. The chain combines TRBV6-5 with TRBJ2-1, with no clear D. Germline CDR1 is MNHEY and CDR2 is SVGAGI. The ends were cut back, 4 bases at V and 4 bases at J, with 17 bases in the middle. The CDR3 is 16 residues long. DNA of the CDR3: TGTGCCAGCAGTTCCATAGCTGCGCAAAGGTACAATGAGCAGTTCTTC. Protein sequence: CASSSIAAQRYNEQFF.

This clonotype was found many times. This chain joins TRBV7-6 and TRBJ2-7, with 7 bases matching TRBD2. The CDR3 loop spans 16 amino acids. Germline V gene data show CDR1 as SGHVS and CDR2 as FNYEAQ. With V trimmed by 3 bases and J by 6 bases, 14 bases remained unmatched. The CDR3 here is CASSFQGGREWVEQYF. The CDR3 DNA sequence: TGTGCCAGCAGCTTTCAGGGCGGGAGAGAATGGGTCGAGCAGTACTTC. Looking up the rest from reference TRBV7-6 and TRBJ2-7 gives the full variable domain: GAGVSQSPRYKVTKRGQDVALRCDPISGHVSLYWYRQALGQGPEFLTYFNYEAQQDKSGLPNDRFSAERPEGSISTLTIQRTEQRDSAMYRCASSFQGGREWVEQYFGPGTRLTVT.

This clonotype was observed a few times. V usage is TRBV20-1 and J usage is TRBJ2-3; D may be TRBD1 (5 bases). Germline V gene data show CDR1 as DFQATT and CDR2 as SNEGSKA (reference sequence). V was clipped by 6 bases and J by 1 base, with 8 bases between them. The CDR3 runs to 12 residues. The CDR3 DNA reads TGCAGTGCGAAGACAGGCACAGATACGCAGTATTTT. It is translated as CSAKTGTDTQYF.

This clonotype has more than one count but fewer than ten. V usage is TRBV11-2 and J usage is TRBJ2-3; D uncertain. This CDR3 comprises 14 residues. Germline V lookup: CDR1 SGHAT, CDR2 FQNNGV. Trimming took off 1 base at V and 7 bases at J, with 12 bases between the two ends. CDR3 DNA: TGTGCCAGCAGCTTAGTAGTAGGACCCTATACGCAGTATTTT. The encoded protein is CASSLVVGPYTQYF.

This clonotype was seen at least ten times. The chain employs TRBV7-9 and TRBJ2-5; the D gene is possibly TRBD1 (6 bases). Germline CDR1 is SEHNR and CDR2 is FQNEAQ (reference sequence). The CDR3 is made up of 15 amino acids. Trimming took 0 bases from V and 3 from J, leaving 11 bases between them. Written as DNA, the CDR3 is TGTGCCAGCAGCTTAGCACAGGGAAAGGAAGAGACCCAGTACTTC. This gives the protein CASSLAQGKEETQYF.

The chain recombines TRBV5-6 with TRBJ2-3; D possibly corresponds to TRBD2 (5 bases). There are 16 residues in the CDR3. Trimming took 1 base from V and 11 from J, leaving 23 bases between them. Germline V gene sequence: CDR1 SGHDT, CDR2 YYEEEE. The CDR3 DNA is TGTGCCAGCAGCTTGACTGGGTATCTCGACACCGGGGAGCAGTATTTT. Its translation is CASSLTGYLDTGEQYF. The whole variable domain, filled in from reference TRBV5-6 and TRBJ2-3, reads DAGVTQSPTHLIKTRGQQVTLRCSPKSGHDTVSWYQQALGQGPQFIFQYYEEEERQRGNFPDRFSGHQFPNYSSELNVNALLLGDSALYLCASSLTGYLDTGEQYFGPGTRLTVL.

At least ten counts were recorded for this clonotype. The chain employs TRBV7-2 and TRBJ2-7; 7 nucleotides line up with TRBD2. Germline trimming cut 1 base from V and 2 bases from J; bases unmatched to any gene: 8. This CDR3 region has 16 residues. Germline CDR1 and CDR2: SGHTA and FQGNSA. CDR3 region: CASSLEAGGLAYEQYF. CDR3 nucleotides: TGTGCCAGCAGCTTAGAGGCCGGCGGACTAGCCTACGAGCAGTACTTC.

This clonotype was counted at least ten times. CDR3 in amino acids: CASSYSRESEQYF. CDR3 nucleotide sequence: TGTGCCAGCAGTTACTCGAGGGAAAGCGAGCAGTACTTC. J is TRBJ2-7 and V is TRBV6-5, with a weak D call TRBD2 (5 bases). Germline V gives CDR1 MNHEY, CDR2 SVGAGI. Trimming took 0 bases from V and 6 from J, leaving 9 bases between them. This CDR3 spans 13 amino acids.

This chain joins TRBV5-1 and TRBJ2-1; 7 positions match TRBD2. The CDR3 runs to 11 residues. V shed 3 bases and J 10 bases; nucleotides not matched to a gene: 1. Germline-derived CDR1 and CDR2 are SGHRS and YFSETQ. This CDR3 is CASSSSGEQFF. In DNA, the CDR3 is TGCGCCAGCAGCTCTAGCGGCGAGCAGTTCTTC.

This clonotype has a count of ten or more. The V gene is TRBV5-1, the J gene TRBJ2-3, with no clear D. Germline V gene data show CDR1 as SGHRS and CDR2 as YFSETQ. This CDR3 has 14 amino acids. Trimming cost V 0 bases and J 2 bases, with 7 bases left between them. The CDR3 coding sequence is TGCGCCAGCAGCTTGGAATTACACACAGATACGCAGTATTTT. This translates into CASSLELHTDTQYF. Filled out from reference TRBV5-1 and TRBJ2-3, the complete variable domain reads KAGVTQTPRYLIKTRGQQVTLSCSPISGHRSVSWYQQTPGQGLQFLFEYFSETQRNKGNFPGRFSGRQFSNSRSEMNVSTLELGDSALYLCASSLELHTDTQYFGPGTRLTVL.

Many counts were recorded for this clonotype. The rearrangement links TRBV7-9 to TRBJ2-3; D gene ambiguous. The CDR3 loop spans 15 amino acids. Germline V gene data show CDR1 as SEHNR and CDR2 as FQNEAQ (reference sequence). V was pared by 1 base and J by 0 bases, with 8 bases between. The CDR3 bases are TGTGCCAGCAGCTTAGTTCCTCCGAGCACAGATACGCAGTATTTT. This sequence encodes CASSLVPPSTDTQYF.

This clonotype was recorded at least ten times. The chain joins TRBV9 to TRBJ1-2, with 7 nucleotides matching TRBD1. The CDR3 totals 18 residues. CDR1 SGDLS and CDR2 YYNGEE come from the germline V gene. After removal of 4 bases from V and 0 bases from J, the junction contained 15 bases not matched to a gene. The CDR3 region is CASSPPTGQKTTNYGYTF. The DNA of the CDR3 is TGTGCCAGCAGCCCTCCAACGGGACAGAAGACTACTAACTATGGCTACACCTTC.